Listed below are T cell receptor beta chains from one sample, sequenced in a study of blood T cell repertoires in COVID-19. Clones were read by immunoSEQ multiplex PCR, and TCRdb kept only the in-frame ones, dropping some. Of about 210,000 clones listed, 81% are singletons. The sample was PBMCs or T cells enriched from blood (not recorded which). Receptor source: a woman aged 45-65 years with acute COVID-19. Each CDR3 is given with its conserved first and last residue. A D gene is named only where the DNA matches it firmly. The size field is filled for only some rows; it gives once, few, many or a size class.

TRBD1	.	TRBV3-1/TRBV3-2	TRBJ1-6	CASSQSISGQGIF	TGTGCCAGCAGCCAGTCGATATCGGGACAGGGGATCTTT
.	once	TRBV9	TRBJ1-4	CASSVGGLAEKLFF	TGTGCCAGCAGCGTTGGGGGGTTAGCTGAAAAACTGTTTTTT
.	.	TRBV10-3	TRBJ2-3	CAIMRGDLGSTLDTQYF	TGTGCCATCATGAGAGGGGACCTCGGGAGCACCCTGGATACGCAGTATTTT
TRBD1	.	TRBV18	TRBJ1-5	CASSPSGTGLSNQPQHF	TGTGCCAGCTCACCATCCGGGACAGGGTTAAGCAATCAGCCCCAGCATTTT
TRBD1	.	TRBV18	TRBJ2-3	CASSQDRGGGTQYF	TGTGCCAGCTCCCAGGACAGGGGAGGCGGTACGCAGTATTTT
TRBD1	.	TRBV11-2	TRBJ1-5	CASSLGTTGGQPQHF	TGTGCCAGCAGCTTAGGTACGACAGGGGGTCAGCCCCAGCATTTT
.	.	TRBV28	TRBJ2-1	CALGAGVPNEQFF	TGTGCCCTGGGGGCGGGAGTCCCCAATGAGCAGTTCTTC
TRBD2	.	TRBV11-2	TRBJ2-2	CASSLGPSGGGELFF	TGTGCCAGCAGCTTAGGCCCTAGCGGGGGCGGGGAGCTGTTTTTT
TRBD1	.	TRBV11-2	TRBJ2-3	CASLGRGQGLADTQYF	TGTGCCAGCCTGGGGCGGGGACAGGGGCTCGCAGATACGCAGTATTTT
.	few	TRBV2	TRBJ1-4	CATRDNGEKLFF	TGTGCCACCAGGGACAACGGCGAAAAACTGTTTTTT
TRBD2	.	TRBV7-3	TRBJ2-3	CASNPGGVTDTQYF	TGTGCCAGCAACCCCGGGGGGGTTACAGATACGCAGTATTTT
TRBD1	few	TRBV7-2	TRBJ2-1	CASSSRGSIWEQFF	TGTGCCAGCAGCTCCAGGGGGAGTATTTGGGAGCAGTTCTTC
.	.	TRBV7-9	TRBJ1-6	CASSPIPNSPLHF	TGTGCCAGCAGCCCTATACCGAATTCACCCCTCCACTTT
.	.	TRBV3-1/TRBV3-2	TRBJ2-7	CASSQEGSLENEQYF	TGTGCCAGCAGCCAAGAGGGTTCCCTAGAAAACGAGCAGTACTTC
.	once	TRBV12-3/TRBV12-4	TRBJ1-1	CASSEQNTEAFF	TGTGCCAGCAGTGAGCAGAACACTGAAGCTTTCTTT
.	.	TRBV27	TRBJ2-7	CASSLSRITGNEQYF	TGTGCCAGCAGTTTATCCAGAATTACAGGGAACGAGCAGTACTTC
.	.	TRBV28	TRBJ2-7	CASSPTTVTYEQYF	TGTGCCAGCAGCCCCACAACAGTAACCTACGAGCAGTACTTC
TRBD1	.	TRBV5-1	TRBJ1-6	CASSVTGPNSPLHF	TGCGCCAGCAGCGTGACAGGGCCAAATTCACCCCTCCACTTT
TRBD2	.	TRBV5-6	TRBJ2-5	CASRAGGGWETQYF	TGTGCCAGCAGAGCGGGGGGCGGTTGGGAGACCCAGTACTTC
.	.	TRBV6-6	TRBJ1-2	CALAREATF	TGTGCCCTCGCTAGGGAGGCCACCTTC
.	.	TRBV30	TRBJ1-2	CAWREQPNYGYTF	TGTGCCTGGAGAGAACAGCCAAACTATGGCTACACCTTC
.	.	TRBV28	TRBJ1-1	CASTPGYLRTEAFF	TGTGCCAGCACCCCGGGGTATCTTAGGACTGAAGCTTTCTTT